These T cell receptor beta chains were read from a single sample in a study of technical replicates of blood from a few donors. The table came from immunoSEQ multiplex PCR; TCRdb's copy has only in-frame clones and leaves some out. The table has over 85,000 clones, about 95% seen once. Sequenced sample: T cells isolated from PBMCs. The receptors come from a human donor in good health. The CDR3 runs from the conserved cysteine through the conserved F or W. Fields, in order: J gene, V gene, D gene, clone size, CDR3 protein, CDR3 DNA. A D gene is named only where the DNA matches it firmly. Clone size, where shown, is once, few, many, or a class for clones that have expanded.

j_gene: TRBJ2-1
v_gene: TRBV27
d_gene: TRBD2
abundance: .
CDR3aa: CASSSTGTSGNNEQFF
CDR3nt: TGTGCCAGCAGTTCCACCGGGACTAGCGGTAACAATGAGCAGTTCTTC

j_gene: TRBJ1-1
v_gene: TRBV9
d_gene: .
abundance: .
CDR3aa: CASSVAQGLATEAFF
CDR3nt: TGTGCCAGCAGCGTAGCACAGGGCTTAGCCACTGAAGCTTTCTTT

j_gene: TRBJ2-7
v_gene: TRBV29-1
d_gene: TRBD2
abundance: once
CDR3aa: CSVISGRNYEQYF
CDR3nt: TGCAGCGTGATAAGCGGGAGAAATTACGAGCAGTACTTC

j_gene: TRBJ2-2
v_gene: TRBV10-1
d_gene: TRBD1
abundance: .
CDR3aa: CASSGQGYTGELFF
CDR3nt: TGCGCCAGCAGTGGACAGGGATATACCGGGGAGCTGTTTTTT

j_gene: TRBJ1-1
v_gene: TRBV6-5
d_gene: .
abundance: .
CDR3aa: CASSSGLANTEAFF
CDR3nt: TGTGCCAGCAGTTCAGGCCTTGCAAACACTGAAGCTTTCTTT

j_gene: TRBJ2-7
v_gene: TRBV6-8
d_gene: .
abundance: once
CDR3aa: CASSYSQLKRHISYEQYF
CDR3nt: TGTGCCAGCAGTTACTCGCAGTTAAAGAGACACATTTCTTACGAGCAGTACTTC

j_gene: TRBJ1-2
v_gene: TRBV6-5
d_gene: .
abundance: .
CDR3aa: CASSEGYGYTF
CDR3nt: TGTGCCAGCAGTGAGGGATATGGCTACACCTTC

j_gene: TRBJ1-2
v_gene: TRBV7-2
d_gene: .
abundance: .
CDR3aa: CASSLSYGYTF
CDR3nt: TGTGCCAGCAGCTTATCATATGGCTACACCTTC

j_gene: TRBJ2-1
v_gene: TRBV30
d_gene: .
abundance: .
CDR3aa: CAWSATGYNEQFF
CDR3nt: TGTGCCTGGAGTGCTACAGGGTACAATGAGCAGTTCTTC

j_gene: TRBJ2-7
v_gene: TRBV11-1
d_gene: .
abundance: .
CDR3aa: CASSLGFLALGEQYF
CDR3nt: TGTGCCAGCAGCTTAGGTTTCCTAGCCCTCGGGGAGCAGTACTTC

j_gene: TRBJ2-7
v_gene: TRBV5-1
d_gene: TRBD2
abundance: .
CDR3aa: CASRGSGTPYEQYF
CDR3nt: TGCGCCAGCAGAGGAAGCGGGACCCCCTACGAGCAGTACTTC

j_gene: TRBJ2-7
v_gene: TRBV28
d_gene: .
abundance: once
CDR3aa: CASSRPGSREQYF
CDR3nt: TGTGCCAGCAGTAGACCCGGGAGTAGAGAGCAGTACTTC

j_gene: TRBJ2-1
v_gene: TRBV6-5
d_gene: .
abundance: .
CDR3aa: CASRRRDEQFF
CDR3nt: TGTGCCAGCAGGCGACGGGATGAGCAGTTCTTC

j_gene: TRBJ2-2
v_gene: TRBV6-6
d_gene: TRBD1
abundance: .
CDR3aa: CASTLTGVAGELFF
CDR3nt: TGTGCCAGCACACTTACAGGGGTGGCCGGGGAGCTGTTTTTT

j_gene: TRBJ1-4
v_gene: TRBV19
d_gene: .
abundance: .
CDR3aa: CASSPQGQEKLFF
CDR3nt: TGTGCCAGTAGTCCACAAGGACAGGAAAAACTGTTTTTT

j_gene: TRBJ1-4
v_gene: TRBV5-1
d_gene: .
abundance: .
CDR3aa: CASSLDGKRGPNEKLFF
CDR3nt: TGCGCCAGCAGCTTGGATGGTAAAAGGGGCCCCAATGAAAAACTGTTTTTT

j_gene: TRBJ2-3
v_gene: TRBV5-4
d_gene: TRBD2
abundance: .
CDR3aa: CASSSKREGTDTQYF
CDR3nt: TGTGCCAGCAGCTCTAAGCGGGAGGGCACAGATACGCAGTATTTT

j_gene: TRBJ2-3
v_gene: TRBV15
d_gene: .
abundance: .
CDR3aa: CATSRDSGDTQYF
CDR3nt: TGTGCCACCAGCAGAGACTCAGGGGATACGCAGTATTTT

j_gene: TRBJ1-4
v_gene: TRBV11-3
d_gene: .
abundance: .
CDR3aa: CASKSATNEKLFF
CDR3nt: TGTGCCTCAAAGTCGGCAACTAATGAAAAACTGTTTTTT

j_gene: TRBJ1-1
v_gene: TRBV19
d_gene: .
abundance: .
CDR3aa: CASSKGGGGEAFF
CDR3nt: TGTGCCAGTAGTAAGGGAGGAGGTGGTGAAGCTTTCTTT

j_gene: TRBJ1-4
v_gene: TRBV30
d_gene: TRBD1
abundance: .
CDR3aa: CAWDKTGGFEKLFF
CDR3nt: TGTGCCTGGGACAAAACAGGGGGTTTCGAAAAACTGTTTTTT

j_gene: TRBJ1-1
v_gene: TRBV5-1
d_gene: .
abundance: .
CDR3aa: CASRNDPRRGTEAFF
CDR3nt: TGCGCCAGCAGAAATGACCCGCGCCGAGGCACTGAAGCTTTCTTT

j_gene: TRBJ1-2
v_gene: TRBV19
d_gene: TRBD1
abundance: .
CDR3aa: CASSIQTGGAGYGYTF
CDR3nt: TGTGCCAGTAGTATCCAGACAGGGGGCGCAGGCTATGGCTACACCTTC

j_gene: TRBJ2-1
v_gene: TRBV7-2
d_gene: TRBD2
abundance: .
CDR3aa: CASSSIAGPYNEQFF
CDR3nt: TGTGCCAGCAGTTCAATAGCGGGACCCTACAATGAGCAGTTCTTC

j_gene: TRBJ2-1
v_gene: TRBV7-9
d_gene: TRBD2
abundance: .
CDR3aa: CASITAGGPFF
CDR3nt: TGTGCCAGCATCACAGCGGGAGGGCCGTTCTTC

j_gene: TRBJ1-3
v_gene: TRBV19
d_gene: TRBD1
abundance: .
CDR3aa: CASREQGDDTIYF
CDR3nt: TGTGCCAGTAGAGAACAGGGGGACGACACCATATATTTT

j_gene: TRBJ2-1
v_gene: TRBV19
d_gene: TRBD1
abundance: .
CDR3aa: CASSPGTGVFGQFF
CDR3nt: TGTGCCAGTAGTCCTGGGACAGGGGTCTTCGGGCAGTTCTTC

j_gene: TRBJ1-3
v_gene: TRBV5-4
d_gene: .
abundance: .
CDR3aa: CASSAPRSGNTIYF
CDR3nt: TGTGCCAGCAGCGCGCCTCGGTCTGGAAACACCATATATTTT

j_gene: TRBJ1-2
v_gene: TRBV19
d_gene: .
abundance: once
CDR3aa: CASTTPPQVLYGYTF
CDR3nt: TGTGCCAGTACCACACCTCCTCAGGTCCTCTATGGCTACACCTTC

j_gene: TRBJ1-2
v_gene: TRBV28
d_gene: .
abundance: few
CDR3aa: CASSLASYNYGYTF
CDR3nt: TGTGCCAGCAGTTTAGCGAGCTATAACTATGGCTACACCTTC

j_gene: TRBJ2-1
v_gene: TRBV9
d_gene: TRBD2
abundance: once
CDR3aa: CASSVLAGGNNEQFF
CDR3nt: TGTGCCAGCAGCGTACTAGCGGGGGGGAACAATGAGCAGTTCTTC

j_gene: TRBJ2-7
v_gene: TRBV30
d_gene: TRBD2
abundance: .
CDR3aa: CAWSRAAGGYEQYF
CDR3nt: TGTGCCTGGAGTAGGGCAGCGGGAGGCTACGAGCAGTACTTC

j_gene: TRBJ2-1
v_gene: TRBV4-2
d_gene: TRBD2
abundance: .
CDR3aa: CASSQLLSLAGLGPYNEQFF
CDR3nt: TGTGCCAGCAGCCAACTCCTCTCCCTGGCGGGACTAGGCCCATACAATGAGCAGTTCTTC

j_gene: TRBJ1-5
v_gene: TRBV6-1
d_gene: TRBD1
abundance: .
CDR3aa: CASSVIGQGNQPQHF
CDR3nt: TGTGCCAGCAGTGTAATTGGACAGGGCAATCAGCCCCAGCATTTT

j_gene: TRBJ2-7
v_gene: TRBV19
d_gene: .
abundance: .
CDR3aa: CASSAGMSYEQYF
CDR3nt: TGTGCCAGTAGTGCGGGGATGTCCTACGAGCAGTACTTC

j_gene: TRBJ2-1
v_gene: TRBV29-1
d_gene: TRBD2
abundance: .
CDR3aa: CSVDLTAGVYNEQFF
CDR3nt: TGCAGCGTTGACTTAACAGCGGGAGTCTACAATGAGCAGTTCTTC

j_gene: TRBJ2-7
v_gene: TRBV11-3
d_gene: .
abundance: few
CDR3aa: CASSLAGYEQYF
CDR3nt: TGTGCCAGCAGCTTGGCAGGCTACGAGCAGTACTTC

j_gene: TRBJ1-5
v_gene: TRBV27
d_gene: .
abundance: .
CDR3aa: CASSRQLGSQPQHF
CDR3nt: TGTGCCAGCAGTCGACAATTAGGATCTCAGCCCCAGCATTTT

j_gene: TRBJ2-7
v_gene: TRBV6-5
d_gene: .
abundance: .
CDR3aa: CASSYLWGGEQYF
CDR3nt: TGTGCCAGCAGTTATCTTTGGGGCGGCGAGCAGTACTTC

j_gene: TRBJ2-7
v_gene: TRBV27
d_gene: TRBD1
abundance: .
CDR3aa: CASGTGGYEQYF
CDR3nt: TGTGCCAGTGGGACAGGGGGCTACGAGCAGTACTTC

j_gene: TRBJ2-7
v_gene: TRBV7-6
d_gene: TRBD2
abundance: once
CDR3aa: CASSPGLESEQYF
CDR3nt: TGTGCCAGCAGCCCGGGACTAGAAAGCGAGCAGTACTTC

j_gene: TRBJ2-7
v_gene: TRBV7-6
d_gene: .
abundance: .
CDR3aa: CASSLAAGYSYEQYF
CDR3nt: TGTGCCAGCAGCTTAGCGGCGGGATACTCCTACGAGCAGTACTTC

j_gene: TRBJ2-7
v_gene: TRBV5-1
d_gene: .
abundance: .
CDR3aa: CASSLVYRDYEQYF
CDR3nt: TGCGCCAGCAGCTTGGTGTACAGGGACTACGAGCAGTACTTC

j_gene: TRBJ2-7
v_gene: TRBV7-9
d_gene: .
abundance: .
CDR3aa: CASSPVEFAGRSFYEQYF
CDR3nt: TGTGCCAGCAGCCCCGTCGAATTCGCAGGCCGATCCTTTTACGAGCAGTACTTC

j_gene: TRBJ1-4
v_gene: TRBV19
d_gene: .
abundance: .
CDR3aa: CASSPPRGEVLFF
CDR3nt: TGTGCCAGTAGTCCCCCCCGCGGGGAGGTACTGTTTTTT

j_gene: TRBJ1-1
v_gene: TRBV5-8
d_gene: .
abundance: .
CDR3aa: CASSLARVNTEAFF
CDR3nt: TGTGCCAGCAGCTTGGCGCGGGTGAACACTGAAGCTTTCTTT

j_gene: TRBJ1-2
v_gene: TRBV6-5
d_gene: TRBD1
abundance: .
CDR3aa: CASGVDREDGYTF
CDR3nt: TGTGCCAGCGGGGTGGACAGGGAGGATGGCTACACCTTC

j_gene: TRBJ1-5
v_gene: TRBV5-8
d_gene: .
abundance: .
CDR3aa: CASSPQGFSNQPQHF
CDR3nt: TGTGCCAGCAGCCCTCAGGGTTTCAGCAATCAGCCCCAGCATTTT

j_gene: TRBJ2-2
v_gene: TRBV14
d_gene: TRBD1
abundance: once
CDR3aa: CATLDRDGTGELFF
CDR3nt: TGTGCCACCCTGGACAGGGATGGTACCGGGGAGCTGTTTTTT

j_gene: TRBJ2-5
v_gene: TRBV9
d_gene: .
abundance: .
CDR3aa: CASSGASPVQYF
CDR3nt: TGTGCCAGCAGCGGAGCCTCGCCGGTCCAGTACTTC

j_gene: TRBJ1-5
v_gene: TRBV28
d_gene: TRBD1
abundance: .
CDR3aa: CASSPGRTGGGNQPQHF
CDR3nt: TGTGCCAGCAGTCCCGGAAGGACAGGGGGGGGCAATCAGCCCCAGCATTTT

j_gene: TRBJ1-2
v_gene: TRBV28
d_gene: TRBD1
abundance: .
CDR3aa: CASSQPRDRAYRGYTF
CDR3nt: TGTGCCAGCAGCCAGCCCCGGGACAGGGCCTATCGGGGCTACACCTTC

j_gene: TRBJ2-7
v_gene: TRBV6-5
d_gene: .
abundance: .
CDR3aa: CASSYSDIPYEQYF
CDR3nt: TGTGCCAGCAGTTACTCTGACATTCCGTACGAGCAGTACTTC

j_gene: TRBJ2-5
v_gene: TRBV19
d_gene: .
abundance: .
CDR3aa: CASSRNGRETQYF
CDR3nt: TGTGCCAGTAGTAGGAACGGGAGAGAGACCCAGTACTTC

j_gene: TRBJ2-3
v_gene: TRBV27
d_gene: TRBD1
abundance: .
CDR3aa: CASSRGQGLGDTQYF
CDR3nt: TGTGCCAGCAGTCGGGGACAGGGGCTTGGAGATACGCAGTATTTT

j_gene: TRBJ2-3
v_gene: TRBV7-2
d_gene: TRBD2
abundance: .
CDR3aa: CASSPGLAGITDTQYF
CDR3nt: TGTGCCAGCAGCCCTGGACTAGCGGGTATCACAGATACGCAGTATTTT

j_gene: TRBJ2-7
v_gene: TRBV27
d_gene: TRBD1
abundance: .
CDR3aa: CASSGPGQGYEQYF
CDR3nt: TGTGCCAGCAGTGGTCCGGGACAGGGATACGAGCAGTACTTC

j_gene: TRBJ1-2
v_gene: TRBV28
d_gene: .
abundance: .
CDR3aa: CASSLEGLYGYTF
CDR3nt: TGTGCCAGCAGTTTAGAAGGACTCTATGGCTACACCTTC

j_gene: TRBJ1-5
v_gene: TRBV27
d_gene: TRBD1
abundance: .
CDR3aa: CASSWVGGQQPQHF
CDR3nt: TGTGCCAGCAGTTGGGTAGGGGGCCAACAGCCCCAGCATTTT